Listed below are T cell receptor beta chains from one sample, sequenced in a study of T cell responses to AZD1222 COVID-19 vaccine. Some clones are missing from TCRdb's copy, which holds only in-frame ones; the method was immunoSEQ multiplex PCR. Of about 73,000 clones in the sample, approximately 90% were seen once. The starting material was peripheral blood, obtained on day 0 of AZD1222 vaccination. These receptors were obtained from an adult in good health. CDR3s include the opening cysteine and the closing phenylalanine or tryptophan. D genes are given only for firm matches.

CDR3: CASGPRQGEETQYF; DNA: TGTGCCAGCGGGCCCAGACAGGGGGAAGAGACCCAGTACTTC; length: 14; V: TRBV21-1; J: TRBJ2-5; D: -
CDR3: CASSLGLNYQETQYF; DNA: TGCGCCAGCAGCTTGGGTCTAAACTACCAAGAGACCCAGTACTTC; length: 15; V: TRBV5-1; J: TRBJ2-5; D: -
CDR3: CASRGPGLAGYEQYF; DNA: TGTGCCAGCAGGGGCCCGGGACTAGCGGGCTACGAGCAGTACTTC; length: 15; V: TRBV6-5; J: TRBJ2-7; D: TRBD2
CDR3: CASNRTGENSPLHF; DNA: TGTGCCAGCAACCGAACAGGGGAAAATTCACCCCTCCACTTT; length: 14; V: TRBV27; J: TRBJ1-6; D: TRBD1
CDR3: CASSLLSGGYEQYF; DNA: TGCGCCAGCAGCTTACTTAGCGGGGGGTACGAGCAGTACTTC; length: 14; V: TRBV5-1; J: TRBJ2-7; D: TRBD2
CDR3: CASSLESSGGDRYF; DNA: TGTGCCAGCAGCTTAGAGTCTAGCGGGGGGGACCGGTACTTC; length: 14; V: TRBV7-3; J: TRBJ2-5; D: TRBD2
CDR3: CASRPTGPDYEQYF; DNA: TGTGCCAGCAGGCCTACGGGTCCGGATTACGAGCAGTACTTC; length: 14; V: TRBV28; J: TRBJ2-7; D: -
CDR3: CASSLNEGYGYTF; DNA: TGTGCCAGCAGCTTGAACGAGGGCTATGGCTACACCTTC; length: 13; V: TRBV5-4; J: TRBJ1-2; D: -
CDR3: CASSAQTGMVTDTQYF; DNA: TGTGCCAGCAGCGCCCAGACAGGGATGGTCACAGATACGCAGTATTTT; length: 16; V: TRBV9; J: TRBJ2-3; D: TRBD1
CDR3: CASSTGVEQYF; DNA: TGTGCCAGTAGTACCGGGGTCGAGCAGTACTTC; length: 11; V: TRBV19; J: TRBJ2-7; D: -
CDR3: CASTGTGDLNQPQHF; DNA: TGTGCCAGTACCGGGACAGGCGACCTAAATCAGCCCCAGCATTTT; length: 15; V: TRBV19; J: TRBJ1-5; D: TRBD1
CDR3: CASSEQGGSGANVLTF; DNA: TGTGCCAGCAGTGAGCAGGGGGGCTCTGGGGCCAACGTCCTGACTTTC; length: 16; V: TRBV6-1; J: TRBJ2-6; D: -
CDR3: CASSEGYTNSPLHF; DNA: TGTGCCAGCAGTGAAGGCTACACGAATTCACCCCTCCACTTT; length: 14; V: TRBV6-1; J: TRBJ1-6; D: -
CDR3: CASSGTGGGGSPLHF; DNA: TGTGCCAGCAGCGGAACTGGGGGGGGCGGTTCACCCCTCCACTTT; length: 15; V: TRBV9; J: TRBJ1-6; D: -
CDR3: CASSLAVATNEKLFF; DNA: TGCGCCAGCAGCTTGGCAGTTGCAACTAATGAAAAACTGTTTTTT; length: 15; V: TRBV5-1; J: TRBJ1-4; D: -
CDR3: CASSLGASYEQYF; DNA: TGTGCCAGCAGTTTAGGGGCCTCCTACGAGCAGTACTTC; length: 13; V: TRBV12-3/TRBV12-4; J: TRBJ2-7; D: -
CDR3: CAWSTGLGAQPQHF; DNA: TGTGCCTGGAGCACAGGACTCGGGGCTCAGCCCCAGCATTTT; length: 14; V: TRBV30; J: TRBJ1-5; D: -
CDR3: CASSMESNQPQHF; DNA: TGTGCCAGCAGCATGGAGAGCAATCAGCCCCAGCATTTT; length: 13; V: TRBV12-3/TRBV12-4; J: TRBJ1-5; D: -
CDR3: CASSYSTRDKQYF; DNA: TGTGCCAGCAGTTACTCGACGCGGGATAAGCAGTACTTC; length: 13; V: TRBV6-5; J: TRBJ2-7; D: -
CDR3: CATIRRGVGGYTF; DNA: TGTGCCACCATTAGGAGGGGCGTTGGAGGCTACACCTTC; length: 13; V: TRBV6-5; J: TRBJ1-2; D: -
CDR3: CASSPTSAGSETQYF; DNA: TGTGCCAGCAGTCCTACCTCGGCGGGGTCAGAGACCCAGTACTTC; length: 15; V: TRBV27; J: TRBJ2-5; D: -
CDR3: CASSVSDSFYNSPLHF; DNA: TGTGCCAGCAGCGTTTCGGACAGCTTCTATAATTCACCCCTCCACTTT; length: 16; V: TRBV5-5; J: TRBJ1-6; D: -
CDR3: CASSLVTGNYGYTF; DNA: TGCGCCAGCAGCTTGGTAACAGGGAACTATGGCTACACCTTC; length: 14; V: TRBV5-1; J: TRBJ1-2; D: -
CDR3: CSVPPLAGGPETQYF; DNA: TGCAGCGTTCCTCCGCTAGCGGGGGGGCCGGAGACCCAGTACTTC; length: 15; V: TRBV29-1; J: TRBJ2-5; D: TRBD2
CDR3: CATSDLRLSGELFF; DNA: TGTGCCACCAGTGATTTGCGACTATCCGGGGAGCTGTTTTTT; length: 14; V: TRBV24-1; J: TRBJ2-2; D: -
CDR3: CASSPGLAKETQYF; DNA: TGCGCCAGCAGCCCCGGACTGGCAAAAGAGACCCAGTACTTC; length: 14; V: TRBV5-1; J: TRBJ2-5; D: -
CDR3: CASSQVSVNTEAFF; DNA: TGTGCCAGCAGCCAAGTATCGGTGAACACTGAAGCTTTCTTT; length: 14; V: TRBV3-1/TRBV3-2; J: TRBJ1-1; D: -
CDR3: CASSPRAGVNTEAFF; DNA: TGTGCCAGCAGCCCTAGGGCGGGGGTGAACACTGAAGCTTTCTTT; length: 15; V: TRBV9; J: TRBJ1-1; D: -
CDR3: CASSSGGEDTIYF; DNA: TGTGCCAGCAGTTCCGGGGGGGAAGACACCATATATTTT; length: 13; V: TRBV28; J: TRBJ1-3; D: -
CDR3: CASSDGRVYQPQHF; DNA: TGTGCCAGCAGTGATGGCAGGGTCTATCAGCCCCAGCATTTT; length: 14; V: TRBV25-1; J: TRBJ1-5; D: -
CDR3: CSASGSEQFF; DNA: TGCAGTGCTAGCGGGTCTGAGCAGTTCTTC; length: 10; V: TRBV20-1; J: TRBJ2-1; D: -
CDR3: CASNRRGRNEAFF; DNA: TGTGCCAGCAACCGCAGGGGGCGTAATGAAGCTTTCTTT; length: 13; V: TRBV2; J: TRBJ1-1; D: TRBD1